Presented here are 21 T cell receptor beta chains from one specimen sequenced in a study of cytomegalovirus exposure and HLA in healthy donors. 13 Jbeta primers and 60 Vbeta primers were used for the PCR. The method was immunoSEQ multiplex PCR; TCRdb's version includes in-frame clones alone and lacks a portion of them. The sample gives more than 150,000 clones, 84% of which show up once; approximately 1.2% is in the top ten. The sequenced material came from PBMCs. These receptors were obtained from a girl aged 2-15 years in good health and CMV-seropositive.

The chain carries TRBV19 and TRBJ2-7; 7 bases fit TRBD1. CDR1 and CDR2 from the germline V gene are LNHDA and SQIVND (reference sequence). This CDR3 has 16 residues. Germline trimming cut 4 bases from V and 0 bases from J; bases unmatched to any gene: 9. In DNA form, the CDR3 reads TGTGCCAGTAGTACCCTCGGGACAGATCACTCCTACGAGCAGTACTTC. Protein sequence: CASSTLGTDHSYEQYF.

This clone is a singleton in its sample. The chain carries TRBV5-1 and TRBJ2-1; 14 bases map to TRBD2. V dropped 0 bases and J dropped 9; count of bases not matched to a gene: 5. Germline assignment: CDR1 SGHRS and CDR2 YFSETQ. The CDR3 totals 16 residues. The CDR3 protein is CASSLGTSGRSGEQFF. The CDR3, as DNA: TGCGCCAGCAGCTTGGGGACTAGCGGGAGGAGCGGTGAGCAGTTCTTC.

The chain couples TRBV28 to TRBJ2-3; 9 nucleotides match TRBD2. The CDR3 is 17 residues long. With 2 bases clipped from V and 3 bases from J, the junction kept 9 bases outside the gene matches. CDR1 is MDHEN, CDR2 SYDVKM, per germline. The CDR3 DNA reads TGTGCCAGCAGTTTAAGGCGGGAGGGCTACACGACAGATACGCAGTATTTT. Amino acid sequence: CASSLRREGYTTDTQYF.

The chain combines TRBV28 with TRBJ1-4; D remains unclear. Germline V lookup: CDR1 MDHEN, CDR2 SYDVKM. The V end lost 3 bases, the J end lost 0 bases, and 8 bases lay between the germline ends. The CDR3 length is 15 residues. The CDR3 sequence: CASSFRGATNEKLFF. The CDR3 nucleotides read TGTGCCAGCAGTTTCCGGGGTGCAACTAATGAAAAACTGTTTTTT.

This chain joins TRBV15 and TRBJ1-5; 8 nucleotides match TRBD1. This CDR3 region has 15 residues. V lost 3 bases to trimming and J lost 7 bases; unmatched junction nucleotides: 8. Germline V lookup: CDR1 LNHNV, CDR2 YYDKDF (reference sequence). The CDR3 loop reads CATSSLDRGEQPQHF. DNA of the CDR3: TGTGCCACCAGCAGCCTTGACAGGGGTGAACAGCCCCAGCATTTT. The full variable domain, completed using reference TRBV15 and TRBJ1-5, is DAMVIQNPRYQVTQFGKPVTLSCSQTLNHNVMYWYQQKSSQAPKLLFHYYDKDFNNEADTPDNFQSRRPNTSFCFLDIRSPGLGDTAMYLCATSSLDRGEQPQHFGDGTRLSIL.

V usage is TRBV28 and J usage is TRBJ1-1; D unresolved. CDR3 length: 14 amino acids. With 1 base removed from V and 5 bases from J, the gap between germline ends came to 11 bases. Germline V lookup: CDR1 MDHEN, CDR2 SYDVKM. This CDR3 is CASSLSPGMTEAFF. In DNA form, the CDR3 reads TGTGCCAGCAGTTTATCTCCGGGGATGACTGAAGCTTTCTTT.

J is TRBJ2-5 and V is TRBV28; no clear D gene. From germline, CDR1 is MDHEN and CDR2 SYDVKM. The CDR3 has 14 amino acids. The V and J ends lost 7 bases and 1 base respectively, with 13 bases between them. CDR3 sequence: CASKPSWSQETQYF. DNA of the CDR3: TGTGCCAGCAAGCCCTCTTGGTCCCAAGAGACCCAGTACTTC.

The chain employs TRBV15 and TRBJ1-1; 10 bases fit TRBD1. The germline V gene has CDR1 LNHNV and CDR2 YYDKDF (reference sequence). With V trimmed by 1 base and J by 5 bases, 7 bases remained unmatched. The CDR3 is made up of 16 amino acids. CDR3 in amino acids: CATSRGGGQGRTEAFF. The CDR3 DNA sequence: TGTGCCACCAGCAGAGGGGGGGGACAGGGGAGAACTGAAGCTTTCTTT. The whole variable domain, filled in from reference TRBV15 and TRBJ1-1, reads DAMVIQNPRYQVTQFGKPVTLSCSQTLNHNVMYWYQQKSSQAPKLLFHYYDKDFNNEADTPDNFQSRRPNTSFCFLDIRSPGLGDTAMYLCATSRGGGQGRTEAFFGQGTRLTVV.

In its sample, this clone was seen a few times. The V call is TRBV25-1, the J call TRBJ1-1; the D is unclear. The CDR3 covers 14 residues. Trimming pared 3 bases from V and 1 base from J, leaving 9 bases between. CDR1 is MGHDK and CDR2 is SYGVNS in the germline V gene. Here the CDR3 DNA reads TGTGCCAGCAGTGACCAAACAGCGAACACTGAAGCTTTCTTT. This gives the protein CASSDQTANTEAFF.

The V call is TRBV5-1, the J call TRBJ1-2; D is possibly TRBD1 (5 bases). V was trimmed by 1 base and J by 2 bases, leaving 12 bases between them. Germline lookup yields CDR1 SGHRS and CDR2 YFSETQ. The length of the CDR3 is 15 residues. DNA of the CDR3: TGCGCCAGCAGCTTGAACAGGCCATCAAACTATGGCTACACCTTC. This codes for CASSLNRPSNYGYTF. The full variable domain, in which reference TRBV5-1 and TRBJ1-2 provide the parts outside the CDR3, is KAGVTQTPRYLIKTRGQQVTLSCSPISGHRSVSWYQQTPGQGLQFLFEYFSETQRNKGNFPGRFSGRQFSNSRSEMNVSTLELGDSALYLCASSLNRPSNYGYTFGSGTRLTVV.

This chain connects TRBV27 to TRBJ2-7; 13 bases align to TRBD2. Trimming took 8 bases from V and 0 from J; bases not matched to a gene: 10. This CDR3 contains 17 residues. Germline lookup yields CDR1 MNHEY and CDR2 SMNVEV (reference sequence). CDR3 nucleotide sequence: TGTGCCAGCCAGTCCGGACTAGCGGGAGCCACCTCCTACGAGCAGTACTTC. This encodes CASQSGLAGATSYEQYF.

In DNA, the CDR3 is TGTGCCAGCAGTTACCCGGACAGGGGAAGGGGGACCCAGTACTTC. Translating gives CASSYPDRGRGTQYF. This rearrangement joins TRBV6-5 to TRBJ2-5; 9 bases are shared with TRBD1. The CDR3 runs 15 residues. V shed 2 bases and J 7 bases; nucleotides not matched to a gene: 8. Per the germline V gene, CDR1 is MNHEY and CDR2 is SVGAGI.

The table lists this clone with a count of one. This CDR3 reads CASSWTSGSYEQYF. The DNA for the CDR3 is TGTGCCAGCAGTTGGACTAGCGGCTCCTACGAGCAGTACTTC. J is TRBJ2-7 and V is TRBV2; 10 bases map to TRBD2. V shed 5 bases and J 0 bases; nucleotides not matched to a gene: 1. This CDR3 contains 14 residues. CDR1 and CDR2 (germline): SNHLY, FYNNEI.

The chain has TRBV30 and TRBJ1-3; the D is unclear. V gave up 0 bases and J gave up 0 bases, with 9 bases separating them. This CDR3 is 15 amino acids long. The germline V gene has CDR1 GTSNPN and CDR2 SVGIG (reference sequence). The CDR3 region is CAWSVGRGSGNTIYF. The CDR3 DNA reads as TGTGCCTGGAGTGTAGGACGGGGCTCTGGAAACACCATATATTTT.

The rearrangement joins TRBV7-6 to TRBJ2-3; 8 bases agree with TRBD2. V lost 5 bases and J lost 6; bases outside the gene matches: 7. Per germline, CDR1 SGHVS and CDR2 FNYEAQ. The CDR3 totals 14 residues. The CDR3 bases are TGTGCCAGCAGCCGAAGGGGACTAGAGGATACGCAGTATTTT. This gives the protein CASSRRGLEDTQYF.

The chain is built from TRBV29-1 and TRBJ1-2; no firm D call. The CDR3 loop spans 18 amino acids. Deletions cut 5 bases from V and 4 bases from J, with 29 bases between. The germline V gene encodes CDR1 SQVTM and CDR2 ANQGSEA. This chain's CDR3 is CSVFPPPARSGQGYGYTF. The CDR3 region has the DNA TGCAGCGTTTTTCCCCCCCCCGCCAGATCTGGGCAAGGCTATGGCTACACCTTC.

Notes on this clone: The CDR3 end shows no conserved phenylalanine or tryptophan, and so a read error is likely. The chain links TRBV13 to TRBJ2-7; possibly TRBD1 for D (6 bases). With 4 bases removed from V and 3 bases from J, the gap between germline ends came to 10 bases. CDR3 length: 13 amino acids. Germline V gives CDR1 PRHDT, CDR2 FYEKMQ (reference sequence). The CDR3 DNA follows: TGTGCCAGCAGCTACGGACAGAACTACGAGCAGTACCTC. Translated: CASSYGQNYEQYL.

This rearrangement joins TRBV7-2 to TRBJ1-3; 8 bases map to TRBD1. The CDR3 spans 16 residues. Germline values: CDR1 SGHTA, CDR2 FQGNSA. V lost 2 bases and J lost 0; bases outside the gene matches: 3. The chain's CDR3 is CASSLIGTGSGNTIYF. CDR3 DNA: TGTGCCAGCAGCTTAATCGGGACAGGCTCTGGAAACACCATATATTTT. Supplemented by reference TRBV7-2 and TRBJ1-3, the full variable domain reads GAGVSQSPSNKVTEKGKDVELRCDPISGHTALYWYRQSLGQGLEFLIYFQGNSAPDKSGLPSDRFSAERTGGSVSTLTIQRTQQEDSAVYLCASSLIGTGSGNTIYFGEGSWLTVV.

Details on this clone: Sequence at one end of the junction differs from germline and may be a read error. This chain's CDR3 is CASSEEDERQAYEQYF. The DNA of the CDR3 is TGTGCCAGCAGCGAAGAAGATGAGAGACAGGCCTACGAGCAGTACTTC. V is TRBV6-1 and J is TRBJ2-7; a weak D match, TRBD1 (6 bases). Germline V gene lookup returns CDR1 MNHNS and CDR2 SASEGT. The CDR3 is 16 amino acids.

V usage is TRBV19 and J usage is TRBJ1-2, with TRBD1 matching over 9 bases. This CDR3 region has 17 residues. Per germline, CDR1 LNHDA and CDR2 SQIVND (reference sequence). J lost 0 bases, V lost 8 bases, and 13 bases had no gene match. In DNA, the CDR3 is TGTGCCAGTCGTCAGGACAGGGGCGGATCTCCTAACTATGGCTACACCTTC. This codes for CASRQDRGGSPNYGYTF.

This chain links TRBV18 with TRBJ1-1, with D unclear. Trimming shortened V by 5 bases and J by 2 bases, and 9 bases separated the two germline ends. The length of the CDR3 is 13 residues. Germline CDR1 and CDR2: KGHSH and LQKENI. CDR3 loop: CASSEVGNTEAFF. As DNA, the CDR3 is TGTGCCAGCTCAGAAGTTGGCAACACTGAAGCTTTCTTT.